This record covers a single TCR beta chain. Antigen unknown. Axillary draining lymph nodes of breast cancer patients supplied the node samples. This entry belongs to a study of breast tumors, draining lymph nodes, adjacent tissues. Study conclusions and caveats: Tumors had less TCR diversity than lymph nodes, more than nontumor tissue. Tumor T cell lymph node origin was a supported hypothesis, not proven. The data were judged consistent with most tumor T cells coming from lymph node and expanding in tumor. Luminal-like breast cancer showed significantly greater tumor-nontumor repertoire similarity than basal-like breast cancer did.

Germline V gene data show CDR1 as SGDLS and CDR2 as YYNGEE. The length of the CDR3 is 16 residues. V was pared by 3 bases and J by 5 bases, with 9 bases of the junction left unmatched. One entry per CDR3 protein results from TCRdb running MiXCR on the multiplex PCR reads. Of around 250,000 distinct CDR3 sequences listed, approximately 36% are singletons. The sequenced sample consisted of axillary lymph node tissue. The sequence came from a female donor with breast cancer. Some clones in this sample may be carry-over from other donors' samples. V and J are TRBV9 and TRBJ2-5, with TRBD2 matching over 11 bases. CDR3 nucleotide sequence: TGTGCCAGCAGCGACCCTGGGGTAGCGGGAGGGGAGACCCAGTACTTC. It translates to CASSDPGVAGGETQYF.